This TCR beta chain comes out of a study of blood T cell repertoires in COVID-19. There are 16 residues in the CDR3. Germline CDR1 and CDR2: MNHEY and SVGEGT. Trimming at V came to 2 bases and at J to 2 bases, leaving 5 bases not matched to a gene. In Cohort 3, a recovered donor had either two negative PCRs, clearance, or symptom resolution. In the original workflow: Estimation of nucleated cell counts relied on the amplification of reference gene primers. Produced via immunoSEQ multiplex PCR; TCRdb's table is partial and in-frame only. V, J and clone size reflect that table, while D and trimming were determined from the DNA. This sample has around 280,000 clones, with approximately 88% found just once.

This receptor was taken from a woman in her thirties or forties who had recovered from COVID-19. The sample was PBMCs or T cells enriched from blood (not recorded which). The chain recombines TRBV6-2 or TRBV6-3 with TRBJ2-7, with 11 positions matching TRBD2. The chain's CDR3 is CASSYPPSGRPYEQYF. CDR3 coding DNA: TGTGCCAGCAGTTACCCCCCTAGCGGGAGGCCCTACGAGCAGTACTTC.